The 7 T cell receptor beta chains below were found in one sample sequenced in a study of early T cells in non-severe SARS-CoV-2 infection. TCRdb re-analysed the 5' RACE reads in MiXCR, keeping a single row per CDR3 protein. The data hold fewer than 35,000 distinct CDR3 sequences, with less than 6% observed a single time. The sequencing sample was made of whole blood. The receptors here all came from an adult who was a healthcare worker with PCR-confirmed SARS-CoV-2 infection or an uninfected control (not recorded which).

This sequence joins TRBV12-3 or TRBV12-4 and TRBJ2-2; 8 nucleotides agree with TRBD2. This CDR3 is 15 amino acids long. V trimming: 7 bases; J trimming: 10 bases; junction bases outside the gene matches: 14. CDR3 region: CASNLSGLDFEELFF. The CDR3 nucleotides read TGTGCCAGCAACCTATCGGGACTAGATTTCGAGGAGCTGTTTTTT.

This clonotype has a count of ten or more. The chain's CDR3 is CASSTTGTGSTGGANVLTF. DNA for the CDR3: TGCGCCAGCAGCACCACCGGGACAGGTTCAACGGGCGGGGCCAACGTCCTGACTTTC. The chain uses TRBV5-1 and TRBJ2-6, with TRBD1 matching 8 bases. Germline V gene lookup returns CDR1 SGHRS and CDR2 YFSETQ. J was trimmed by 4 bases and V by 4 bases; bases with no gene match: 16. The CDR3 has 19 residues.

This clonotype was seen many times. This chain connects TRBV10-2 to TRBJ2-1; D assignment may be TRBD1 or TRBD2 (5 bases each). Germline V gene lookup returns CDR1 WSHSY and CDR2 SAAADI. The germline V and J ends were trimmed by 6 bases and 8 bases, with 20 bases remaining between them. The CDR3 totals 15 residues. CDR3 nucleotide sequence: TGCGCCAGCAGCCCCGGGACGACCAGCGTGCATGAGCAGTTCTTC. The encoded protein is CASSPGTTSVHEQFF.

This clonotype was picked up many times. The gene calls are TRBV12-3 or TRBV12-4 and TRBJ2-3; a possible D gene is TRBD2 (6 bases). The length of the CDR3 is 17 residues. V was shortened by 2 bases and J by 2 bases, with 17 bases between the two germline ends. The CDR3 protein is CASSLRRGGRLTDTQYF. As DNA, the CDR3 is TGTGCCAGCAGTTTAAGACGGGGAGGCAGGCTCACAGATACGCAGTATTTT.

This clonotype was detected ten times or more. V is TRBV7-8 and J is TRBJ2-5, with a tentative D call TRBD2 (5 bases). Germline V lookup: CDR1 SGHVS, CDR2 FQNEAQ. The CDR3 has 17 residues. The V and J ends lost 1 base and 5 bases respectively, with 20 bases between them. CDR3: CASSLDPGRRKVETQYF. CDR3 sequence (DNA): TGTGCCAGCAGCTTAGATCCGGGCCGGAGGAAGGTCGAGACCCAGTACTTC.

This clonotype was observed at least ten times. This chain joins TRBV7-3 and TRBJ2-7; the D call may be TRBD1 or TRBD2 (6 bases each). CDR3 length: 14 residues. Between the trimmed V and J ends, which lost 4 bases and 2 bases, there was a span of 12 bases. Germline CDR1 SGHTA, CDR2 FQGTGA. The CDR3 sequence: CASSSGGTAYEQYF. The CDR3 nucleotides read TGTGCCAGCAGCTCCGGGGGCACAGCCTACGAGCAGTACTTC.

In this sample, this clonotype turned up many times. J is TRBJ2-1 and V is TRBV30; D ambiguous. V lost 0 bases and J 5 bases, leaving 8 bases between the germline ends. CDR3 length: 13 amino acids. CDR1 and CDR2 from the germline V gene are GTSNPN and SVGIG (reference sequence). The CDR3 region has the DNA TGTGCCTGGAGTGTAATGGCAGACAATGAGCAGTTCTTC. Translation gives CAWSVMADNEQFF.